This TCR beta chain was recorded in a study of early T cells in non-severe SARS-CoV-2 infection. Across the study: The authors sequenced bulk RNA from unsorted whole blood, leaving chains unpaired. Study-wide results and caveats: VDJdb-based matching was biased toward anti-spike CD8 responses and missed private and CD4 specificities.

The V and J ends lost 11 bases and 3 bases respectively, with 17 bases between them. CDR3 length: 13 residues. Germline V gives CDR1 MDHEN, CDR2 SYDVKM. Tagging with unique molecular identifiers was applied to individual cDNA molecules. TCRdb re-analysed the 5' RACE reads in MiXCR, keeping a single row per CDR3 protein. The sample consists of over 100,000 distinct CDR3 sequences, roughly 14% of them appearing once. As concerns this clonotype: The antigen is unknown.

The chain recombines TRBV28 with TRBJ2-7; D is ambiguous. Specimen: whole blood. The receptor's source is an adult who was a healthcare worker with PCR-confirmed SARS-CoV-2 infection or an uninfected control (not recorded which). The CDR3 region has the DNA TGTGCCGCTGGGGTGGGCTCTGGCTACGAGCAGTACTTC. It is translated as CAAGVGSGYEQYF.